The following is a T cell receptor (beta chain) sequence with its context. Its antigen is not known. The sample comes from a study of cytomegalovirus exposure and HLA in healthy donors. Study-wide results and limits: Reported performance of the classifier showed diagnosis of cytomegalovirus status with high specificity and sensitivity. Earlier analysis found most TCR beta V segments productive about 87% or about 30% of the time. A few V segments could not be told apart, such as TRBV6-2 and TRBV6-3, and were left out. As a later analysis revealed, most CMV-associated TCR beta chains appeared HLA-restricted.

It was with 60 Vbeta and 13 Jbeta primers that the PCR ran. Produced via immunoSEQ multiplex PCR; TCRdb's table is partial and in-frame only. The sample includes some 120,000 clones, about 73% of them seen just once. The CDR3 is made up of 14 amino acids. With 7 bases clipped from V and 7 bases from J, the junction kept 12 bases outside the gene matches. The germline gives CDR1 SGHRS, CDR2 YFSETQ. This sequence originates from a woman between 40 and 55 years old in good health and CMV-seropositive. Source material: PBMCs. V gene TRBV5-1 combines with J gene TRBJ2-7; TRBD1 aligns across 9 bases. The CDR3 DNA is TGCGCCAGCTGGTTCGGGACAGGGAAAGATGAGCAGTACTTC. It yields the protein CASWFGTGKDEQYF.